The 18 T cell receptor beta chains given below trace back to one sample, sequenced in a study of blood T cell repertoires in COVID-19. Sequencing used immunoSEQ multiplex PCR; TCRdb keeps in-frame clones, though not all of them. The data show over 50,000 clones, 78% seen once. The sequencing input was peripheral blood. The receptors originated from a human donor with active or convalescent COVID-19. The donor label of this sample is uncertain.

The rearrangement links TRBV20-1 to TRBJ2-7, with D unclear. This CDR3 has 11 amino acids. The V gene's germline CDR1 is DFQATT and CDR2 SNEGSKA (reference sequence). V shed 6 bases and J shed 5 bases, with 11 bases lying between them. The CDR3 DNA reads as TGCAGTGCGCTCGCCTCGGACGAGCAGTACTTC. This encodes CSALASDEQYF.

There are a few counts of this clone. The CDR3 spells CATSRVIELSGNTIYF. DNA of the CDR3: TGTGCCACCAGCAGAGTTATCGAACTCTCTGGAAACACCATATATTTT. The chain employs TRBV15 and TRBJ1-3; D gene ambiguous. CDR1 is LNHNV, CDR2 YYDKDF, per germline (reference sequence). The CDR3 has 16 amino acids. V was cut by 1 base and J by 0 bases, with 10 bases left in between.

V is TRBV4-3 and J is TRBJ1-1; D not resolved. There are 16 residues in the CDR3. V was pared by 1 base and J by 0 bases, with 12 bases between. Germline V gene lookup returns CDR1 LGHNA and CDR2 YSLEER. CDR3 loop: CASSQGRGRLNTEAFF. The CDR3 nucleotides read TGCGCCAGCAGCCAAGGTAGAGGTCGGCTGAACACTGAAGCTTTCTTT.

The DNA for the CDR3 is TGCGCCAGCAGCTTGGCCGGGGGGACCCTCCACTTT. This sequence encodes CASSLAGGTLHF. The gene calls are TRBV5-1 and TRBJ1-6, with D possibly matching TRBD1 (5 bases). Germline V CDR1 and CDR2: SGHRS, YFSETQ. Between the trimmed V and J ends, which lost 0 bases and 14 bases, there was a span of 9 bases. This CDR3 is 12 amino acids long.

J is TRBJ2-1 and V is TRBV10-1, with 7 bases aligning to TRBD2. Germline values: CDR1 WNHNN, CDR2 SYGVQD (reference sequence). The CDR3 loop spans 13 amino acids. The V and J ends lost 2 bases and 15 bases, in that order; junction bases with no gene match: 10. Here the CDR3 DNA reads TGCGCCAGCAGTGAGGGAGGGGTGGAGCGGGGGTTCTTC. It encodes CASSEGGVERGFF.

The chain carries TRBV14 and TRBJ2-3; TRBD2 agrees at 7 bases. Trimming took 4 bases from V and 8 from J; bases not matched to a gene: 6. The CDR3 extends over 13 amino acids. Germline V CDR1 and CDR2: SGHDN, FVKESK. The CDR3 DNA sequence: TGTGCCAGCAGCCTTTGGGAGGGCCGTACGCAGTATTTT. Residues: CASSLWEGRTQYF.

V and J are TRBV27 and TRBJ1-5; D is undetermined. V lost 6 bases to trimming and J lost 0 bases, with 9 bases between them. The CDR3 extends over 14 amino acids. From germline, CDR1 is MNHEY and CDR2 SMNVEV (reference sequence). The CDR3 DNA reads TGTGCCAGCAGAGAACAGAATAGCAATCAGCCCCAGCATTTT. Its protein product is CASREQNSNQPQHF.

The chain carries TRBV7-3 and TRBJ1-6; 7 nucleotides line up with TRBD1. The germline V gene encodes CDR1 SGHTA and CDR2 FQGTGA. Trimming removed 5 bases from V and 4 bases from J; junction bases left unmatched: 5. This CDR3 comprises 15 residues. DNA of the CDR3: TGTGCCAGCAGCCCACAGGGACAGTATAATTCACCCCTCCACTTT. Translation: CASSPQGQYNSPLHF.

The rearrangement joins TRBV5-8 to TRBJ1-1; D not resolved. The CDR3 extends over 14 amino acids. Trimming left V 0 bases short and J 6 bases short, with 12 bases between. Germline V gene lookup returns CDR1 SGHTS and CDR2 YDEGEE. In DNA, the CDR3 is TGTGCCAGCAGCTTGGGACGGTTGAGGGCTGAAGCTTTCTTT. This encodes CASSLGRLRAEAFF.

This CDR3 reads CASSKETRGLLTNTGELFF. For the CDR3, the DNA is TGCGCCAGCAGCAAGGAAACCAGGGGGCTCCTGACGAACACCGGGGAGCTGTTTTTT. The chain couples TRBV5-1 to TRBJ2-2, with 8 positions matching TRBD1. This CDR3 is built from 19 residues. The V segment lost 4 bases and the J segment 0 bases; nucleotides outside the gene matches: 14. The germline CDR1 and CDR2 sequences are SGHRS and YFSETQ.

The chain links TRBV7-3 to TRBJ2-5, with TRBD2 as a possible D gene (6 bases). The length of the CDR3 is 15 residues. With 0 bases removed from V and 2 bases from J, the gap between germline ends came to 10 bases. Germline-derived CDR1 and CDR2 are SGHTA and FQGTGA. DNA of the CDR3: TGTGCCAGCAGCTTAACGGGTGGAGGGCAAGAGACCCAGTACTTC. Protein: CASSLTGGGQETQYF.

The table lists this clone with a count of one. V gene TRBV5-1 combines with J gene TRBJ2-5, with D possibly being TRBD1 (6 bases). Trimming cost V 1 base and J 2 bases, with 9 bases left between them. CDR1 SGHRS and CDR2 YFSETQ come from the germline V gene. The CDR3 sequence is 14 residues long. Here the CDR3 DNA reads TGCGCCAGCAGCTTGCAGGGGACGCAAGAGACCCAGTACTTC. Its protein is CASSLQGTQETQYF.

The rearrangement uses TRBV27 and TRBJ2-7, with 10 nucleotides matching TRBD2. The CDR3 runs to 19 residues. V dropped 0 bases and J dropped 4; count of bases not matched to a gene: 15. The germline CDR1 and CDR2 sequences are MNHEY and SMNVEV (reference sequence). The CDR3 sequence: CASSLSLAGLAGVKYEQYF. CDR3 bases: TGTGCCAGCAGTTTATCGCTTGCCGGGCTAGCGGGAGTAAAGTACGAGCAGTACTTC.

The chain joins TRBV15 to TRBJ1-2; 8 bases fit TRBD1. The J segment lost 6 bases and the V segment lost 5 bases, leaving 5 bases of the junction unmatched. The CDR3 loop spans 13 amino acids. The V gene's germline CDR1 is LNHNV and CDR2 YYDKDF (reference sequence). Written as DNA, the CDR3 is TGTGCCACCAGCGACGGGACAGGCCATGGCTACACCTTC. Translation gives CATSDGTGHGYTF.

The chain is built from TRBV6-5 and TRBJ2-5, with TRBD2 as a possible D gene (5 bases). Germline CDR1 MNHEY, CDR2 SVGAGI. V dropped 6 bases and J dropped 4 bases, with 9 bases sitting between them. This CDR3 comprises 12 residues. In DNA, the CDR3 is TGTGCCAGCAGGGGAGTCGGAGAGACCCAGTACTTC. This encodes CASRGVGETQYF.

The chain links TRBV7-9 to TRBJ2-7, with 10 bases identical to TRBD2. V lost 8 bases, J lost 0 bases, and 4 bases stayed unmatched. Germline lookup yields CDR1 SEHNR and CDR2 FQNEAQ (reference sequence). The CDR3 is made up of 14 amino acids. The CDR3 loop reads CASVLAGGSYEQYF. Here the CDR3 DNA reads TGTGCCAGCGTCTTAGCGGGAGGCTCCTACGAGCAGTACTTC. The entire variable domain, with the rest obtained from reference TRBV7-9 and TRBJ2-7, is as follows: DTGVSQNPRHKITKRGQNVTFRCDPISEHNRLYWYRQTLGQGPEFLTYFQNEAQLEKSRLLSDRFSAERPKGSFSTLEIQRTEQGDSAMYLCASVLAGGSYEQYFGPGTRLTVT.

This clone was picked up a small number of times. V usage is TRBV9 and J usage is TRBJ2-2; maybe TRBD1 (5 bases). The CDR3 runs to 15 residues. CDR1 and CDR2 (germline): SGDLS, YYNGEE. Trimming left V 0 bases short and J 1 base short, with 7 bases between. DNA for the CDR3: TGTGCCAGCAGCGTAGCCCAGGGGAACACCGGGGAGCTGTTTTTT. Residues: CASSVAQGNTGELFF.

V usage is TRBV5-1 and J usage is TRBJ2-5; D may be TRBD1 (5 bases). Germline loops: CDR1 SGHRS, CDR2 YFSETQ. The ends were cut back, 3 bases at V and 5 bases at J, with 14 bases in the middle. This CDR3 region has 14 residues. The CDR3 region has the DNA TGCGCCAGCAGCTCCTCGGACACGTGGGAGACCCAGTACTTC. This encodes CASSSSDTWETQYF.